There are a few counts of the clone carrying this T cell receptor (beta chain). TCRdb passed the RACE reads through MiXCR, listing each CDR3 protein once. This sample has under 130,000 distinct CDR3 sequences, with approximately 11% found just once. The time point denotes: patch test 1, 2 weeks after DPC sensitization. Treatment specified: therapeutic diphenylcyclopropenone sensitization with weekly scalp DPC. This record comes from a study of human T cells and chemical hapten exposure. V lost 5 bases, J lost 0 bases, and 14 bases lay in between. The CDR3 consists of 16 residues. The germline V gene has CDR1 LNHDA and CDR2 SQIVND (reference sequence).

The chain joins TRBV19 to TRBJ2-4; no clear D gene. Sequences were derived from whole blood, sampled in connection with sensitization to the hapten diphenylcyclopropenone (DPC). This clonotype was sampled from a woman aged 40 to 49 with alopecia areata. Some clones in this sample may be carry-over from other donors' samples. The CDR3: CASSPQTPLAKNIQYF. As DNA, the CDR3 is TGTGCCAGTAGTCCCCAAACTCCCCTAGCCAAAAACATTCAGTACTTC.